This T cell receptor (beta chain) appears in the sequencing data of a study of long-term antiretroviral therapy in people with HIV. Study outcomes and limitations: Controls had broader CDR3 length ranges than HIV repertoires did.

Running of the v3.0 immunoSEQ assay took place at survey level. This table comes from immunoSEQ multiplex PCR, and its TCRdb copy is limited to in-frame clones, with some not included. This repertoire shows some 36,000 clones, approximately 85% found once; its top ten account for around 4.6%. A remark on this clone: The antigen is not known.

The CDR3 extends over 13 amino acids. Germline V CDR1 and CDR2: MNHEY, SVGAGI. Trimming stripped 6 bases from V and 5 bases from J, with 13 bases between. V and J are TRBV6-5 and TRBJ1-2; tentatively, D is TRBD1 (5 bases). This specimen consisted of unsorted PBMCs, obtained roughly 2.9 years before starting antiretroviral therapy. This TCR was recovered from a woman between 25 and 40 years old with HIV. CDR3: CASRRGEGYGYTF. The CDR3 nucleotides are TGTGCCAGCAGGCGGGGAGAGGGGTATGGCTACACCTTC.